This T cell receptor (beta chain) was recovered during a study of shared clonotypes between healthy human individuals. The naive CD8 population came from CD45RO-negative cells selected for CCR7, without terminally differentiated effector memory CD45RA+ cells. Trimming took off 4 bases at V and 0 bases at J, with 10 bases between the two ends. In germline, CDR1 is SEHNR, CDR2 FQNEAQ (reference sequence). CDR3 size: 15 residues. Profiling relied on immunoSEQ multiplex PCR, and the TCRdb table lists in-frame clones only, not all of them. The sample includes about 1,800,000 clones, about 95% of them seen just once.

This rearrangement joins TRBV7-9 to TRBJ2-1; unclear D gene. Sequenced material: naive CD8+ T cells sorted from blood. The receptor comes from a man aged 18 to 30 in good health. The DNA of the CDR3 is TGTGCCAGCAGCTCCCGATTCCTCTCCTACAATGAGCAGTTCTTC. Protein: CASSSRFLSYNEQFF.